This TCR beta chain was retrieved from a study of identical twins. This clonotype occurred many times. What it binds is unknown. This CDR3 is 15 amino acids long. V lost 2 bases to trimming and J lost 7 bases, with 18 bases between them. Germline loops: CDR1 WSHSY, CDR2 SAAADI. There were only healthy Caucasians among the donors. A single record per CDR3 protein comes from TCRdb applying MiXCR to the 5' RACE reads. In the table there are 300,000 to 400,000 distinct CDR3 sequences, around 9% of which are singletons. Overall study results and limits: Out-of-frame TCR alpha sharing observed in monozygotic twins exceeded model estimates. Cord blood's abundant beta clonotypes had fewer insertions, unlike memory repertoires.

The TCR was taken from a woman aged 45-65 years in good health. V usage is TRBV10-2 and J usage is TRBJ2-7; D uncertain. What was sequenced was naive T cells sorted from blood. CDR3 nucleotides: TGCGCCAGCAGTGAGGGTGGGGATGACCTGTGGGAGCAGTACGTC. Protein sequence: CASSEGGDDLWEQYV.